The subject of this entry is one T cell receptor beta chain. The data originate from a study of blood T cell repertoires in COVID-19. Data came from immunoSEQ multiplex PCR; TCRdb stores just in-frame clones and leaves some out. The sample includes about 260,000 clones, almost 85% of them seen just once. The sequenced material came from peripheral blood. The clonotype originates from a woman aged 80 or over with acute or convalescent COVID-19.

As DNA, the CDR3 is TGCGCCAGCAGCTTGAAAACGGTGGACTATGGCTACACCTTC. Its translation: CASSLKTVDYGYTF. The rearrangement joins TRBV5-1 to TRBJ1-2; D unresolved. CDR3 length: 14 amino acids. Trimming removed 1 base at V and 3 bases at J, with 10 bases between. Germline CDR1 reads SGHRS; CDR2 reads YFSETQ. Full variable domain (remainder filled in from reference TRBV5-1 and TRBJ1-2): KAGVTQTPRYLIKTRGQQVTLSCSPISGHRSVSWYQQTPGQGLQFLFEYFSETQRNKGNFPGRFSGRQFSNSRSEMNVSTLELGDSALYLCASSLKTVDYGYTFGSGTRLTVV.